The sample holds many counts of the clone carrying this T cell receptor beta chain. Its target is not known. The sample belongs to a study of response to subunit inactivated influenza vaccine. General observations from the study: Seasonal influenza vaccination, on each occasion, was suggested by the authors to recruit few new T cells.

The length of the CDR3 is 15 residues. V lost 8 bases to trimming and J lost 5 bases; unmatched junction nucleotides: 14. One entry per CDR3 protein, called by TCRdb with MiXCR from the RT-PCR reads. Among about 800,000 distinct CDR3 sequences, approximately 22% were seen once, and the ten largest hold 10%. The material was PBMCs from blood, obtained roughly 5 days after vaccination. This clonotype was sampled from a man between 45 and 60 years old who received an inactivated influenza vaccine. The J gene is TRBJ1-1, the V gene TRBV12-3 or TRBV12-4; 7 positions match TRBD1. The CDR3 coding sequence is TGTGCCAGCTCGAAAGGAGGGACAGTGGTAACTGAAGCTTTCTTT. Its protein product is CASSKGGTVVTEAFF.